A selection of T cell receptor beta chains follows, all from one sample in a study of blood T cell repertoires in COVID-19. Method: immunoSEQ multiplex PCR; TCRdb's copy keeps in-frame clones and lacks some. The data hold some 110,000 clones, with about 89% observed a single time. What was sequenced was peripheral blood. All receptors come from a man in his forties with acute or convalescent COVID-19. Both conserved end residues are trimmed from each CDR3. Each record gives: V gene, D gene, J gene, CDR3 protein. D genes are given only for firm matches.

v_call: TRBV7-2; d_call: TRBD1; j_call: TRBJ1-3; cdr3_aa: ASSSRTGDGNTIY
v_call: TRBV6-1; d_call: .; j_call: TRBJ2-1; cdr3_aa: AIRGGGNNEQF
v_call: TRBV29-1; d_call: .; j_call: TRBJ1-4; cdr3_aa: SVVETGQSNEKLF
v_call: TRBV30; d_call: TRBD1; j_call: TRBJ2-7; cdr3_aa: ALYRGTNYEQY
v_call: TRBV20-1; d_call: TRBD1; j_call: TRBJ2-2; cdr3_aa: SASRQGVSGELF
v_call: TRBV5-1; d_call: .; j_call: TRBJ2-5; cdr3_aa: ASSRPGIAVQETQY
v_call: TRBV4-3; d_call: .; j_call: TRBJ1-6; cdr3_aa: ASSQRGNKNSPLH
v_call: TRBV20-1; d_call: TRBD1; j_call: TRBJ1-2; cdr3_aa: SARQGAGYT
v_call: TRBV19; d_call: .; j_call: TRBJ2-1; cdr3_aa: ASTAKAGKYNEQF
v_call: TRBV5-1; d_call: TRBD1; j_call: TRBJ2-2; cdr3_aa: ASSWTGSRTGELF
v_call: TRBV7-9; d_call: TRBD1; j_call: TRBJ1-5; cdr3_aa: ASSLGDSHSNQPQH
v_call: TRBV3-1/TRBV3-2; d_call: .; j_call: TRBJ1-3; cdr3_aa: ASSHYRLQIY
v_call: TRBV12-3/TRBV12-4; d_call: TRBD1; j_call: TRBJ1-2; cdr3_aa: ASSGTGEGGYT
v_call: TRBV12-5; d_call: .; j_call: TRBJ2-3; cdr3_aa: ASSAYPTDTQY
v_call: TRBV3-1/TRBV3-2; d_call: TRBD1; j_call: TRBJ1-1; cdr3_aa: ASSPSGQGAPAEAF
v_call: TRBV18; d_call: TRBD1; j_call: TRBJ2-6; cdr3_aa: ASSPRGSGANVLT
v_call: TRBV13; d_call: TRBD1; j_call: TRBJ2-7; cdr3_aa: ASSSSGTGVYEQY
v_call: TRBV2; d_call: .; j_call: TRBJ1-4; cdr3_aa: ASSERRATNEKLF
v_call: TRBV5-1; d_call: .; j_call: TRBJ1-4; cdr3_aa: ASSIRDKGGEKLF
v_call: TRBV2; d_call: .; j_call: TRBJ1-2; cdr3_aa: ASSAGANYGYT
v_call: TRBV7-9; d_call: TRBD1; j_call: TRBJ2-7; cdr3_aa: ASSLFGQGSYEQY
v_call: TRBV29-1; d_call: TRBD1; j_call: TRBJ1-1; cdr3_aa: SVATGGNTEAF
v_call: TRBV30; d_call: TRBD1; j_call: TRBJ2-2; cdr3_aa: AWKRDRLNAGELF
v_call: TRBV4-3; d_call: TRBD1; j_call: TRBJ2-6; cdr3_aa: ASSQEGTGGRGANVLT
v_call: TRBV11-2; d_call: .; j_call: TRBJ1-1; cdr3_aa: ASSLRNTEAF
v_call: TRBV6-2/TRBV6-3; d_call: .; j_call: TRBJ2-3; cdr3_aa: ASSYSAREYTQY
v_call: TRBV5-1; d_call: TRBD2; j_call: TRBJ2-5; cdr3_aa: ASSSLTGGLIETQY
v_call: TRBV30; d_call: TRBD1; j_call: TRBJ1-1; cdr3_aa: AWSVPWTGVTEAF
v_call: TRBV5-1; d_call: .; j_call: TRBJ2-2; cdr3_aa: ASKGGGFDTGELF
v_call: TRBV2; d_call: TRBD1; j_call: TRBJ1-2; cdr3_aa: ASGQGIANYGYT
v_call: TRBV19; d_call: .; j_call: TRBJ1-6; cdr3_aa: ASSIDRYSPLH
v_call: TRBV2; d_call: TRBD1; j_call: TRBJ1-2; cdr3_aa: ASSEEQGGLNGYT